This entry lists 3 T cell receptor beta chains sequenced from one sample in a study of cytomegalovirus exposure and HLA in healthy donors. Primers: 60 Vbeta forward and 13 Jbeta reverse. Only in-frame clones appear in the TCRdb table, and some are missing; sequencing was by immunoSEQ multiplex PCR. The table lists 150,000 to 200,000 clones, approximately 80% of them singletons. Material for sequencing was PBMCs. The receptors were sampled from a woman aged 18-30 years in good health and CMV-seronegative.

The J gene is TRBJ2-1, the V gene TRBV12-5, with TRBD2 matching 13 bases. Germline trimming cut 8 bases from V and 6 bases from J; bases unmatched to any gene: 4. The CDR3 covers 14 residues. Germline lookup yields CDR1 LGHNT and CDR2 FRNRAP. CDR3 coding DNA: TGTGCTAGTTCCACTAGCGGGAGGGCCAATGAGCAGTTCTTC. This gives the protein CASSTSGRANEQFF.

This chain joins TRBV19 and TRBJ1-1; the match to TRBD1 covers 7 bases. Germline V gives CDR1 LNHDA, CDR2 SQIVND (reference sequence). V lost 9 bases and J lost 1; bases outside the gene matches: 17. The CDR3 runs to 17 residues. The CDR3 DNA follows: TGTGCCAGCTGTCAGGGACAGCCCGTCCTTGGGAACACTGAAGCTTTCTTT. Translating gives CASCQGQPVLGNTEAFF.

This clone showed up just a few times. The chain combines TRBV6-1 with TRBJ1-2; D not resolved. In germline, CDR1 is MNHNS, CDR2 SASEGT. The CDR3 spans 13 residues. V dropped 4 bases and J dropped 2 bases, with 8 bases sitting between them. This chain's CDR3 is CASSAGKNYGYTF. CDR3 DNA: TGTGCCAGCAGTGCCGGGAAGAACTATGGCTACACCTTC.